This T cell receptor beta chain was captured by sequencing in a study of T cells after posttransplantation cyclophosphamide. The repertoire was sequenced with immunoSEQ multiplex PCR; TCRdb's copy has only in-frame clones and lacks some. Sampling found 25,000 to 35,000 clones, none seen once. On the day of bone marrow donation, the related graft donor provided peripheral blood. V dropped 6 bases and J dropped 7 bases, with 11 bases sitting between them. CDR1 and CDR2 from the germline V gene are SNHLY and FYNNEI. CDR3 length equals 12 residues. This clone was seen repeatedly, ten times or more. The sequence came from a woman in her 30s in good health and a related stem cell transplant donor. The J gene is TRBJ2-3, the V gene TRBV2; D ambiguous. Sequenced sample: PBMCs. CDR3 region: CASSAVVYTQYF. CDR3 sequence (DNA): TGTGCCAGCAGCGCGGTTGTTTATACGCAGTATTTT.